Listed below are T cell receptor beta chains from one sample, sequenced in a study of cytomegalovirus exposure and HLA in healthy donors. Profiling relied on immunoSEQ multiplex PCR, and the TCRdb table lists in-frame clones only, not all of them. The table shows about 160,000 clones, with around 79% occurring only once. The specimen was PBMCs. These receptor sequences come from a man aged 45-60 years in good health and CMV-seropositive. CDR3s include the opening cysteine and the closing phenylalanine or tryptophan.

v_gene	len	j_gene	CDR3aa
TRBV27	14	TRBJ2-5	CASIAISSQETQYF
TRBV27	15	TRBJ2-2	CASSPGGGVNGELFF
TRBV27	13	TRBJ1-1	CASSLSLNTEAFF
TRBV4-2	16	TRBJ2-6	CASSQVGGRGANVLTF
TRBV13	15	TRBJ2-3	CAPEGGSPHPDTQYF
TRBV18	14	TRBJ2-3	CASSLAGATDTQYF
TRBV7-8	16	TRBJ1-5	CASSLRTGDSNQPQHF
TRBV15	15	TRBJ1-2	CATSRDVGTGGGYTF
TRBV6-4	14	TRBJ2-1	CASSGLAEHNEQFF
TRBV2	14	TRBJ1-1	CASSEESQGATAFF
TRBV9	17	TRBJ2-3	CASSVSSGLAGTDTQYF
TRBV6-1	15	TRBJ2-5	CASSRSGSDWETQYF
TRBV6-4	14	TRBJ2-4	CASSEQTGATIQYF
TRBV6-4	13	TRBJ2-1	CASSPDSLKEQFF
TRBV7-2	13	TRBJ1-2	CASSSQGVDGYTF
TRBV5-1	15	TRBJ2-7	CASSLTGDSSYEQYF
TRBV14	13	TRBJ1-2	CASSQGRDYGYTF
TRBV5-1	14	TRBJ2-1	CASSFLADYNEQFF
TRBV19	14	TRBJ2-1	CASSIQGAYNEQFF
TRBV5-1	14	TRBJ2-7	CASSQVTGGGEQYF
TRBV7-3	15	TRBJ2-1	CASSLTGGADNEQFF
TRBV18	16	TRBJ2-3	CASSPPSRASTDTQYF
TRBV27	13	TRBJ2-7	CASSFFESSEQYF
TRBV5-1	14	TRBJ1-1	CASSSGGGSTEAFF
TRBV6-1	11	TRBJ1-2	CASSVRGGYTF
TRBV5-6	15	TRBJ1-2	CASNHLSDRGHGYTF
TRBV6-1	15	TRBJ2-1	CASSETGQSYNEQFF
TRBV5-1	15	TRBJ2-3	CASSVFRGSTDTQYF
TRBV28	15	TRBJ2-7	CASSRLAYRAYEQYF
TRBV2	15	TRBJ1-4	CASSTGTGGNEKLFF
TRBV28	15	TRBJ1-5	CASSLFAGGNQPQHF
TRBV7-9	15	TRBJ2-1	CSSSLAQGLNNEQFF
TRBV4-2	17	TRBJ1-3	CASSQLGQGFSGNTIYF
TRBV28	13	TRBJ1-5	CASGTVGGQPQHF
TRBV7-2	18	TRBJ2-7	CASSPPAGGRELPYEQYF
TRBV7-2	18	TRBJ2-3	CASSLTGTGSSLTDTQYF
TRBV10-3	15	TRBJ1-1	CAISEMGSLNTEAFF
TRBV11-2	15	TRBJ2-3	CASSIRDRGTDTQYF
TRBV2	15	TRBJ2-1	CASSADRGEYNEQFF
TRBV6-4	16	TRBJ2-3	CASSDSLAGGPDTQYF
TRBV30	14	TRBJ1-6	CAWNPDRGNSPLHF
TRBV30	16	TRBJ2-7	CAWSAKDRGSSYEQYF
TRBV5-1	15	TRBJ2-1	CASSLGGLAGAEQFF